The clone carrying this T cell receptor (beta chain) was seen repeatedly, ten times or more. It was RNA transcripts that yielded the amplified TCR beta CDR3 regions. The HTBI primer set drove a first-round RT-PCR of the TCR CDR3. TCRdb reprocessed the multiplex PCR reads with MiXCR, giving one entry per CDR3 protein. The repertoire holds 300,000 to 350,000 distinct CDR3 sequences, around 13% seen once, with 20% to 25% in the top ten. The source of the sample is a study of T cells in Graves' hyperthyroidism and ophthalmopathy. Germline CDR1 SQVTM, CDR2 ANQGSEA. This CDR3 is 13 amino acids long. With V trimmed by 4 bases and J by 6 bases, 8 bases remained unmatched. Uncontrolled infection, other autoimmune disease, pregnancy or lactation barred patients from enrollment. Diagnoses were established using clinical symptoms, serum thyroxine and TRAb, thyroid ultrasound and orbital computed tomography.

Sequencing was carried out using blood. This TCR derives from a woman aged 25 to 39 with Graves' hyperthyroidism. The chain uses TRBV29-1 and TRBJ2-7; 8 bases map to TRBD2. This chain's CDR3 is CSVGQAGVGEQYF. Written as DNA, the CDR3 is TGCAGCGTTGGTCAAGCGGGAGTTGGCGAGCAGTACTTC.